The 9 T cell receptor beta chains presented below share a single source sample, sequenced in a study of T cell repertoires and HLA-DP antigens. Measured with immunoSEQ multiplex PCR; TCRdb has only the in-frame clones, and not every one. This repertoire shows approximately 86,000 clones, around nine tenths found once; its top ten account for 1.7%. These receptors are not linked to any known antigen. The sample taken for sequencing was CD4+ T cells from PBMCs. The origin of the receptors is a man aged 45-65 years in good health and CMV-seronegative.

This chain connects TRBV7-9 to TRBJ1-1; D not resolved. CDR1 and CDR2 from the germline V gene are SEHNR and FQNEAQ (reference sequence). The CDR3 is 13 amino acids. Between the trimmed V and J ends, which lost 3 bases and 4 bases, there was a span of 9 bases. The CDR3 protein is CASSLTPFTEAFF. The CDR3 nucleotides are TGTGCCAGCAGCTTGACGCCGTTCACTGAAGCTTTCTTT.

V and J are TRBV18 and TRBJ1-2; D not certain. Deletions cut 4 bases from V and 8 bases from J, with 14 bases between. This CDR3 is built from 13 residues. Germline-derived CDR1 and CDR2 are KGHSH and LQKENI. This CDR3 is CASSQSGKYGYTF. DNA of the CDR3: TGTGCCAGCTCACAGTCGGGGAAGTACGGCTACACCTTC.

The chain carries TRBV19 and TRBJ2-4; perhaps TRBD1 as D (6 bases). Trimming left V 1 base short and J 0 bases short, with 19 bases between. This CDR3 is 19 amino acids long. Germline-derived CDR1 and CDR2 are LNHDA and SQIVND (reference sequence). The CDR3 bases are TGTGCCAGTAGTATAGGGGGGCGACGGCGGACTCTAGCCAAAAACATTCAGTACTTC. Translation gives CASSIGGRRRTLAKNIQYF.

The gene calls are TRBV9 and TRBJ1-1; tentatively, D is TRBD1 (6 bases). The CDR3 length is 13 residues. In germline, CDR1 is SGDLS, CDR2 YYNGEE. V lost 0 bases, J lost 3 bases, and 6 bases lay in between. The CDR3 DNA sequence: TGTGCCAGCAGCGTAGCAGGGGACACTGAAGCTTTCTTT. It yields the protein CASSVAGDTEAFF.

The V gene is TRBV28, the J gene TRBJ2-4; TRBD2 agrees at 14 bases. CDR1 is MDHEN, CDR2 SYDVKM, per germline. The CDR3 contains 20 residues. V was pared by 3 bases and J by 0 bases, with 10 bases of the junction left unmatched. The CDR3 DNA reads TGTGCCAGCAGTTTTGGGTTCGGGACTAGCGGGGGTCTAGCCAAAAACATTCAGTACTTC. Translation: CASSFGFGTSGGLAKNIQYF.

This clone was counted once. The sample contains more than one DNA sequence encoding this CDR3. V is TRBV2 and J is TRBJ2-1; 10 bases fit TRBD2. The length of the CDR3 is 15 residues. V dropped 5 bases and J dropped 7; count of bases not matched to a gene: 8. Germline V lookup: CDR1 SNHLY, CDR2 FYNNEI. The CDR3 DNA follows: TGTGCCAGCAGTCCCCTAGCGGGAGAGGCGAATGAGCAGTTCTTC. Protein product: CASSPLAGEANEQFF.

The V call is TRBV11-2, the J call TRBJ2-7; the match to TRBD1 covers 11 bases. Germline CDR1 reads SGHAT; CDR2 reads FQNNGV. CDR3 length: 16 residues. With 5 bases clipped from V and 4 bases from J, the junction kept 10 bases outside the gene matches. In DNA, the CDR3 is TGTGCCAGCAGCCGCGCCTGGACAGGGGGCGTTTACGAGCAGTACTTC. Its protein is CASSRAWTGGVYEQYF. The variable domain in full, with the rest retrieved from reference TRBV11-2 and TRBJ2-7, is EAGVAQSPRYKIIEKRQSVAFWCNPISGHATLYWYQQILGQGPKLLIQFQNNGVVDDSQLPKDRFSAERLKGVDSTLKIQPAKLEDSAVYLCASSRAWTGGVYEQYFGPGTRLTVT.

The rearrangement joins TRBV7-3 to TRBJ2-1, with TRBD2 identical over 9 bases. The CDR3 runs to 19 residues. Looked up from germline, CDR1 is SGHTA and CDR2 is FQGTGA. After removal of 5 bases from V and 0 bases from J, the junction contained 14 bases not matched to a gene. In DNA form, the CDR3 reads TGTGCCAGCAGCCTCTCTGGAGTAGCGGGGGTCCTCTCCTACAATGAGCAGTTCTTC. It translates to CASSLSGVAGVLSYNEQFF.

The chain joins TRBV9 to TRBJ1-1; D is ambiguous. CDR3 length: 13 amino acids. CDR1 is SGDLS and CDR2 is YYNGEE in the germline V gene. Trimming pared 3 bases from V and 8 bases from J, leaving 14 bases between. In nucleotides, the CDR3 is TGTGCCAGCAGCGCCCAACCCGCGGGGGAAGCTTTCTTT. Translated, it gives CASSAQPAGEAFF.